These T cell receptor beta chains were read from a single sample in a study of CD8+CD57+ T cells in acquired aplastic anemia. Each CDR3 protein is one row after TCRdb ran MiXCR on the reads. The sample shows approximately 99,000 distinct CDR3 sequences, around 50% of them seen only once. The sequencing input was sorted CD4+, CD8+, or CD8+CD57+ T cells (not recorded which) from PBMCs. The receptors originated from a human donor in good health, serving as a control. Both conserved end residues are part of each CDR3. D genes are given only for firm matches. Some rows have no size entry. The others give once, few or many, or a class for an expanded clone.

>.|TRBV20-1|TRBJ1-2|.
CSATWEGYTF
TGCAGTGCTACCTGGGAGGGCTACACCTTC
>few|TRBV25-1|TRBJ2-3|TRBD1
CASSGGDRGNTQYF
TGTGCCAGCAGTGGGGGGGACAGGGGTAATACGCAGTATTTT
>many|TRBV6-2/TRBV6-3|TRBJ2-1|.
CASLAPGDNEQFF
TGTGCCAGCCTGGCCCCCGGTGACAATGAGCAGTTCTTC
>.|TRBV7-6|TRBJ2-3|TRBD2
CASRPTSGGITDTQYF
TGTGCCAGCAGGCCTACTAGCGGGGGAATCACAGATACGCAGTATTTT
>.|TRBV24-1|TRBJ2-3|.
CATSDSAEYRPDTQYF
TGTGCCACCAGTGATTCGGCGGAGTACCGACCAGATACGCAGTATTTT
>.|TRBV29-1|TRBJ1-1|.
CSAWQMGTVDTEAFF
TGCAGCGCATGGCAGATGGGGACGGTCGACACTGAAGCTTTCTTT
>.|TRBV7-8|TRBJ1-6|.
CASSHSDSPLHF
TGTGCCAGCAGCCACAGCGATTCACCCCTCCACTTT
>few|TRBV5-1|TRBJ2-7|.
CASSLGRNSYEQYF
TGCGCCAGCAGCCTGGGACGGAACTCCTACGAGCAGTACTTC
>.|TRBV19|TRBJ2-5|.
CASSPSRAETQYF
TGTGCCAGTAGTCCCTCCAGGGCGGAGACCCAGTACTTC
>.|TRBV20-1|TRBJ2-1|.
CSASFGGPSSYNEQFF
TGCAGTGCTAGTTTTGGCGGGCCGAGCTCCTACAATGAGCAGTTCTTC
>.|TRBV7-9|TRBJ1-1|.
CASRDQGEYTEAFF
TGTGCCAGCCGGGATCAAGGGGAGTACACTGAAGCTTTCTTT
>many|TRBV6-2/TRBV6-3|TRBJ2-7|.
CASDPGSPYEQYF
TGTGCCAGCGATCCGGGGTCCCCATACGAGCAGTACTTC
>.|TRBV24-1|TRBJ2-1|.
CATSSGNNEQFF
TGTGCCACCAGTTCAGGGAACAATGAGCAGTTCTTC
>many|TRBV5-1|TRBJ2-3|TRBD2
CASSDGLAGSTDTQYF
TGCGCCAGCAGCGATGGACTAGCGGGGAGCACAGATACGCAGTATTTT
>.|TRBV2|TRBJ1-1|.
CASSRARGTEAFF
TGTGCCAGCAGTCGGGCCCGGGGCACTGAAGCTTTCTTT
>.|TRBV29-1|TRBJ2-7|TRBD1
CSVEGTGSIGEQYF
TGCAGCGTTGAAGGGACAGGGTCTATCGGCGAGCAGTACTTC
>.|TRBV9|TRBJ1-2|.
CASSVGDSYGYTF
TGTGCCAGCAGCGTGGGAGATAGCTATGGCTACACCTTC
>.|TRBV10-3|TRBJ1-1|.
CAISMTPISEAFF
TGTGCCATCAGCATGACGCCAATCTCTGAAGCTTTCTTT
>many|TRBV5-6|TRBJ2-3|TRBD2
CASSLLGLARPDTQYF
TGTGCCAGCAGTTTGCTTGGACTAGCCCGCCCAGATACGCAGTATTTT
>.|TRBV6-4|TRBJ2-3|TRBD1
CASSWGTGGADTQYF
TGTGCCAGCAGTTGGGGGACAGGGGGCGCAGATACGCAGTATTTT
>few|TRBV7-6|TRBJ2-5|.
CVSSLGLEKETQYF
TGTGTCAGCAGCTTAGGACTGGAAAAAGAAACCCAGTACTTC
>many|TRBV7-6|TRBJ1-1|TRBD1
CASSQGAADTEAFF
TGTGCCAGCAGCCAGGGGGCTGCGGACACTGAAGCTTTCTTT
>.|TRBV29-1|TRBJ1-1|.
CSGAKNTEAFF
TGCAGCGGGGCTAAGAACACTGAAGCTTTCTTT
>.|TRBV4-1|TRBJ2-1|.
CAGSQDGGSYNEQFF
TGCGCCGGCAGCCAAGATGGGGGTAGCTACAATGAGCAGTTCTTC
>few|TRBV25-1|TRBJ2-7|TRBD1
CASSEGQGLEQYF
TGTGCCAGCAGTGAGGGACAGGGTTTGGAGCAGTACTTC
>few|TRBV19|TRBJ2-3|.
CASNGAWADTQYF
TGTGCCAGTAATGGGGCATGGGCAGATACGCAGTATTTT
>.|TRBV19|TRBJ1-2|.
CASHRDAWPPRGYTF
TGTGCCAGTCACCGGGACGCCTGGCCCCCGCGGGGCTACACCTTC
>.|TRBV29-1|TRBJ1-1|TRBD1
CSVEQGGVNTEAFF
TGCAGCGTTGAGCAGGGGGGGGTGAACACTGAAGCTTTCTTT
>many|TRBV20-1|TRBJ1-1|.
CSARAVTAGPLGTEAFF
TGCAGTGCTAGAGCAGTAACAGCTGGACCCCTCGGTACTGAAGCTTTCTTT
>.|TRBV29-1|TRBJ1-1|TRBD1
CSVGTGDTEAFF
TGCAGCGTGGGGACAGGGGACACTGAAGCTTTCTTT
>few|TRBV20-1|TRBJ2-7|TRBD2
CSAGRSGRSEQYF
TGCAGTGCTGGGCGTAGCGGGAGGTCGGAGCAGTACTTC
>.|TRBV29-1|TRBJ1-1|.
CSVDPRGGNTEAFF
TGCAGCGTAGACCCCCGGGGTGGGAACACTGAAGCTTTCTTT
>.|TRBV20-1|TRBJ2-3|TRBD2
CSATPGLAGELTDTQYF
TGCAGTGCTACCCCGGGACTAGCGGGAGAGTTAACAGATACGCAGTATTTT
>.|TRBV29-1|TRBJ1-1|.
CSVVGVGGPELNTEAFF
TGCAGCGTTGTTGGGGTCGGGGGGCCAGAATTGAACACTGAAGCTTTCTTT